The present T cell receptor beta chain was sequenced within a study of Graves' ophthalmopathy and Graves' hyperthyroidism. Overall study: Prior to any treatment, peripheral blood was collected at the time of initial diagnosis.

PBMCs were obtained from 10 ml of fresh peripheral blood. RNA transcripts provided the template for amplifying TCR beta CDR3 regions. RT-PCR with HTBI primers came first, then second-round multiplex PCR. TCRdb reprocessed the multiplex PCR reads via MiXCR and lists one record per CDR3 protein. The table has approximately 330,000 distinct CDR3 sequences, 17% seen once. Notes on the study in general: Blood also carried most expanded thyroid clonotypes exceeding 0.001 frequency. In separating ophthalmopathy from stable hyperthyroidism, a 13-signature model achieved 85% to 90% sensitivity and about 80% specificity.

There are 13 residues in the CDR3. The V gene's germline CDR1 is GTSNPN and CDR2 SVGIG (reference sequence). Trimming cost V 2 bases and J 5 bases, with 9 bases left between them. This clonotype was detected many times. Its antigen is not identified. The chain links TRBV30 to TRBJ2-2; possible D gene TRBD1, 5 bases. This sequence originates from an adult man with Graves' ophthalmopathy. The sample was peripheral blood. The CDR3 loop reads CAWSRQRTGELFF. The CDR3 DNA reads TGTGCCTGGAGTAGACAGAGAACCGGGGAGCTGTTTTTT.